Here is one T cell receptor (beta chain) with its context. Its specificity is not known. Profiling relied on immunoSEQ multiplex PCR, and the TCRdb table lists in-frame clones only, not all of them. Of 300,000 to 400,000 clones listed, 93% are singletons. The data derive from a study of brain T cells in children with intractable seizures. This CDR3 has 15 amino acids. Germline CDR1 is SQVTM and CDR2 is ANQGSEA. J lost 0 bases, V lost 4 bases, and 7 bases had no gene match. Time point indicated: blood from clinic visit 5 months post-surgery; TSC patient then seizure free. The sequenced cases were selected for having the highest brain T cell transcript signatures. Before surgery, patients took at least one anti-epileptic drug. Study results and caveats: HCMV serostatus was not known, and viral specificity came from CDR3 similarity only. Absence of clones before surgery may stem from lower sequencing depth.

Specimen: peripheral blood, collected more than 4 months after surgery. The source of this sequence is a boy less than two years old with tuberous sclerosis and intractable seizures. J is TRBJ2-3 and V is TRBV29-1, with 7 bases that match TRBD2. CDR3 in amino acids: CSVVRGETSTDTQYF. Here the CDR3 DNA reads TGCAGCGTTGTTCGGGGGGAAACGAGCACAGATACGCAGTATTTT.